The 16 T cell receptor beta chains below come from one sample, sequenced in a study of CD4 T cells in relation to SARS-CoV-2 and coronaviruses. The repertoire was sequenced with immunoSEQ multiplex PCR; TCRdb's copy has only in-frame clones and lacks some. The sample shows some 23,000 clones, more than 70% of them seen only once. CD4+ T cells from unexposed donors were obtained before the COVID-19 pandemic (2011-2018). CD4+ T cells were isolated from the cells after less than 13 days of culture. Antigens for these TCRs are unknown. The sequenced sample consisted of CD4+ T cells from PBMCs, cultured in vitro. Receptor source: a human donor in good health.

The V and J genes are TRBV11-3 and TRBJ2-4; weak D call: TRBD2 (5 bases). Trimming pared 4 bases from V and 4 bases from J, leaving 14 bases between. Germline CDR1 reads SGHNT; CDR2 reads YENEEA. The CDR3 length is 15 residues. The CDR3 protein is CASSSGMLKKNIQYF. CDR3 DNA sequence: TGTGCCAGCAGCTCCGGGATGTTAAAAAAAAACATTCAGTACTTC.

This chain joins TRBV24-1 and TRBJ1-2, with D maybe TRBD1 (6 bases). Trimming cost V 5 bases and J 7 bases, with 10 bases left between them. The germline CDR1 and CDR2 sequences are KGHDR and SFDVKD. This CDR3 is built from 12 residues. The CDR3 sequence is CATSAGQFGYTF. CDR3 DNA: TGTGCCACCAGTGCTGGACAGTTTGGCTACACCTTC.

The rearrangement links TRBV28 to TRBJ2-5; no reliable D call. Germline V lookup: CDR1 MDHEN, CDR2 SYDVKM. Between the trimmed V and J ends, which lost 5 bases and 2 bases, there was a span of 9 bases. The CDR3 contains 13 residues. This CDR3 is CASSLGPQETQYF. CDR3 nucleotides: TGTGCCAGCAGTCTAGGACCTCAAGAGACCCAGTACTTC.

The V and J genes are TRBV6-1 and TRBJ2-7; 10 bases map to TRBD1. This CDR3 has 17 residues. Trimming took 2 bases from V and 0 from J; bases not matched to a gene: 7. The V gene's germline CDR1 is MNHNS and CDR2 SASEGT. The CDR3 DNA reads TGTGCCAGCAGTGAAAGGTCGGGGACAGGGGACTCCTACGAGCAGTACTTC. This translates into CASSERSGTGDSYEQYF.

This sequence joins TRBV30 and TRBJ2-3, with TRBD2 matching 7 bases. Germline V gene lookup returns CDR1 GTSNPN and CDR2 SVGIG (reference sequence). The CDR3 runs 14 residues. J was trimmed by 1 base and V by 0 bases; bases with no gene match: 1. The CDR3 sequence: CAWSVTSGTDTQYF. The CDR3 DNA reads TGTGCCTGGAGTGTAACTAGCGGCACAGATACGCAGTATTTT. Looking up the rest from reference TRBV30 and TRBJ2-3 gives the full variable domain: SQTIHQWPATLVQPVGSPLSLECTVEGTSNPNLYWYRQAAGRGLQLLFYSVGIGQISSEVPQNLSASRPQDRQFILSSKKLLLSDSGFYLCAWSVTSGTDTQYFGPGTRLTVL.

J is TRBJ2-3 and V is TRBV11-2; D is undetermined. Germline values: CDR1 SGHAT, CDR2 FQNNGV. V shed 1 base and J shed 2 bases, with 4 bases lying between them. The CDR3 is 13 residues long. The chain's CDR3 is CASSLAYTDTQYF. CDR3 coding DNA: TGTGCCAGCAGCTTAGCTTACACAGATACGCAGTATTTT.

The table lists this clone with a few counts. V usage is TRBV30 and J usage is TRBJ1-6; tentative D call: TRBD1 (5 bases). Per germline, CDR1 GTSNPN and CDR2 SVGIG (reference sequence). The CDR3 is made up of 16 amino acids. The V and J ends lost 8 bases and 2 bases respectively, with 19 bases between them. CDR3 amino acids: CARTDGTSPYNSPLHF. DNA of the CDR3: TGTGCCCGGACGGATGGGACCTCGCCCTATAATTCACCCCTCCACTTT.

The CDR3 DNA reads TGTGCCAGCAGTCCACCCCCCGGGACAGGGGGCATGAACACTGAAGCTTTCTTT. Its protein is CASSPPPGTGGMNTEAFF. This chain links TRBV25-1 with TRBJ1-1, with TRBD1 identical over 12 bases. Germline CDR1 reads MGHDK; CDR2 reads SYGVNS. Trimming cost V 5 bases and J 0 bases; bases outside gene matches: 10. There are 18 residues in the CDR3.

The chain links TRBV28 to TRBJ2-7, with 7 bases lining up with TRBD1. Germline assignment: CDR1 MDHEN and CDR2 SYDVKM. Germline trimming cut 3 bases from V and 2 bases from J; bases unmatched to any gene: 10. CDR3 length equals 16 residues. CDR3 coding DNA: TGTGCCAGCAGTTTTCGCCTTGACAGGGACCCCTACGAGCAGTACTTC. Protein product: CASSFRLDRDPYEQYF.

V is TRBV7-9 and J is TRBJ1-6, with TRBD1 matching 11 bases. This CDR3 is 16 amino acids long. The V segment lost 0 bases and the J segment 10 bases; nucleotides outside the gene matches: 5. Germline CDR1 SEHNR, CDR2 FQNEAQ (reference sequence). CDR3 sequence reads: CASSLAAGTGGSPLHF. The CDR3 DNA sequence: TGTGCCAGCAGCTTAGCCGCCGGGACAGGGGGATCACCCCTCCACTTT.

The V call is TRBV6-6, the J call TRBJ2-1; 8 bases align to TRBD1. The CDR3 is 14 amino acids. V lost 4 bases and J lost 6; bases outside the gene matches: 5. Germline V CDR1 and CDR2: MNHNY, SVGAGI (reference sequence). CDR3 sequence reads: CASSSAGGINEQFF. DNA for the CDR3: TGTGCCAGCAGTTCTGCAGGGGGCATCAATGAGCAGTTCTTC.

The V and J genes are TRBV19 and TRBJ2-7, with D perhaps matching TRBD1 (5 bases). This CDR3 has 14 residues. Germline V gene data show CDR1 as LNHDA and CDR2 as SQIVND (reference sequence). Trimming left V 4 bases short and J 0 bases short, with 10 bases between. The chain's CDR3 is CASSNDRYSYEQYF. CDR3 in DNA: TGTGCCAGTAGTAACGACAGATACTCCTACGAGCAGTACTTC. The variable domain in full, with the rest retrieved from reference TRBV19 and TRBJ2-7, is DGGITQSPKYLFRKEGQNVTLSCEQNLNHDAMYWYRQDPGQGLRLIYYSQIVNDFQKGDIAEGYSVSREKKESFPLTVTSAQKNPTAFYLCASSNDRYSYEQYFGPGTRLTVT.

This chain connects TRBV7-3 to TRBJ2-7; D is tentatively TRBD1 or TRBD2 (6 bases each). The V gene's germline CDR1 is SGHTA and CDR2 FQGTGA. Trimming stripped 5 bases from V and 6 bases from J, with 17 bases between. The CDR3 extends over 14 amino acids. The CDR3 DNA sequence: TGTGCCAGCAGCCCAAGCGGGTGGGGGCGCGAGCAGTACTTC. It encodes CASSPSGWGREQYF.

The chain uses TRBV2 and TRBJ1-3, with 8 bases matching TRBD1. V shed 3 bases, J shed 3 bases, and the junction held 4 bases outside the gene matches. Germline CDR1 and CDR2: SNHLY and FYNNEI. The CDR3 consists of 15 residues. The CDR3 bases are TGTGCCAGCAGTGACAGGGGGCAGTATGGAAACACCATATATTTT. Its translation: CASSDRGQYGNTIYF.

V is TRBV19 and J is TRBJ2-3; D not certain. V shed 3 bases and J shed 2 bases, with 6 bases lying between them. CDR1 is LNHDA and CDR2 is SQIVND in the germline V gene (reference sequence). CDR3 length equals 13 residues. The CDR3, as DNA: TGTGCCAGTAGTATCGGAGTCACAGATACGCAGTATTTT. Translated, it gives CASSIGVTDTQYF.

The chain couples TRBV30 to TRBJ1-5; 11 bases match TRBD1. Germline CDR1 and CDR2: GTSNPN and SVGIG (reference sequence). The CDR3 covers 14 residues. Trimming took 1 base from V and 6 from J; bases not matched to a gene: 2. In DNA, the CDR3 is TGTGCCTGGAGTGGGACAGGGGGCGGTCAGCCCCAGCATTTT. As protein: CAWSGTGGGQPQHF.